The clone carrying this T cell receptor beta chain was detected a few times. These data originate in a study of early T cells in non-severe SARS-CoV-2 infection. Via MiXCR, TCRdb re-called the 5' RACE reads, giving one row per CDR3 protein. The repertoire has just under 60,000 distinct CDR3 sequences, 6% to 8.5% of them found once; the top ten carry 3% to 4%. This CDR3 comprises 14 residues. With 6 bases clipped from V and 1 base from J, the junction kept 4 bases outside the gene matches. The germline gives CDR1 DFQATT, CDR2 SNEGSKA (reference sequence). Input material: whole blood. The V gene is TRBV20-1, the J gene TRBJ2-3; 10 nucleotides line up with TRBD2. The TCR comes from an adult who was a healthcare worker with PCR-confirmed SARS-CoV-2 infection or an uninfected control (not recorded which). The CDR3 DNA follows: TGCAGTGCCCGGACTAGCGGCCGCACAGATACGCAGTATTTT. Translation: CSARTSGRTDTQYF.